This T cell receptor (beta chain) originates from a study of cytomegalovirus exposure and HLA in healthy donors. PCR used 60 Vbeta primers and 13 Jbeta primers. TCRdb keeps only in-frame clones here, not all; method: immunoSEQ multiplex PCR. Its table lists roughly 120,000 clones. The length of the CDR3 is 12 residues. The ends lost 4 bases at V and 6 bases at J; junction bases unmatched: 3. Per the germline V gene, CDR1 is SGHTA and CDR2 is FQGNSA. The receptor comes from a young man in good health and CMV-seronegative. The rearrangement uses TRBV7-2 and TRBJ2-7, with 7 bases identical to TRBD2. Sequenced sample: PBMCs. The DNA for the CDR3 is TGTGCCAGCAGCTCCACGGGGGGCGAGCAGTACTTC. Translation: CASSSTGGEQYF.